A selection of T cell receptor beta chains follows, all from one sample in a study of cytomegalovirus exposure and HLA in healthy donors. The assay was immunoSEQ multiplex PCR, and TCRdb's table has in-frame clones only and misses some. The sample has over 80,000 clones; about four fifths are singletons. The material sequenced was PBMCs. Receptors originate from a female donor in good health and CMV-seropositive. CDR3s include the opening cysteine and the closing phenylalanine or tryptophan. Fields, in order: V gene, clone size, J gene, CDR3 protein. A clone size is listed for some rows: how often the clone was seen (once, few, many), or a class if it is expanded.

>TRBV4-3|-|TRBJ2-7
CASSPGTGSPYEQYF
>TRBV5-4|-|TRBJ2-1
CASSLTAADNEQFF
>TRBV29-1|-|TRBJ1-2
CSVETGNYGYTF
>TRBV2|few|TRBJ1-5
CASSEARGAGQPQHF
>TRBV7-2|-|TRBJ1-4
CASSLPVGAGEKLFF
>TRBV9|-|TRBJ2-7
CASSRLAGASYEQYF
>TRBV28|once|TRBJ2-3
CASSERVRNTDTQYF
>TRBV7-9|once|TRBJ2-7
CASSHHLGIGGRYEQYF
>TRBV29-1|once|TRBJ2-1
CSVETGGRVSEQFF
>TRBV4-3|once|TRBJ2-2
CASSPGHRVNTGELLF
>TRBV7-8|-|TRBJ1-2
CASSLVTDYGYTF
>TRBV5-1|-|TRBJ2-3
CASSLGDRTDTQYF
>TRBV5-4|-|TRBJ1-4
CASSLRSTTTNEKLFF
>TRBV7-9|-|TRBJ2-5
CASRPARTGGGETQYF
>TRBV5-1|-|TRBJ1-3
CASSTTAGNTIYF
>TRBV5-4|few|TRBJ2-7
CASSSPDRIRYEQYF
>TRBV5-1|-|TRBJ2-5
CASRDGGRETQYF
>TRBV6-5|-|TRBJ2-2
CASSTGTGNTGELFF
>TRBV5-1|-|TRBJ1-1
CASSFTGNTEAFF
>TRBV4-1|-|TRBJ1-1
CASSPDRVRVVLEAFF
>TRBV30|-|TRBJ1-6
CAWSDSYNSPLHF
>TRBV5-1|few|TRBJ1-2
CASSSESGYGYTF
>TRBV7-7|-|TRBJ2-3
CASSLLGGSSTDTQYF
>TRBV2|-|TRBJ1-2
CASSEGAEVNYGYTF
>TRBV10-3|once|TRBJ1-1
CAISDGTTSTEAFF
>TRBV28|once|TRBJ1-4
CASRGTGVNEKLFF
>TRBV10-3|-|TRBJ1-5
CAISEARGADQPQHF
>TRBV18|-|TRBJ2-1
CASSPTGPGDEQFF
>TRBV5-1|many|TRBJ1-4
CASSFHSGMTEKLFF
>TRBV4-2|-|TRBJ2-7
CASSQDRRGRAAYEQYF
>TRBV5-4|-|TRBJ2-7
CASSSGQGGGPYEQYF
>TRBV4-3|few|TRBJ2-7
CASSQAGTPSYEQYF
>TRBV7-6|-|TRBJ2-3
CASSLLMSGRAVDTQYF
>TRBV30|-|TRBJ2-7
CAWMTGVEQYF
>TRBV10-3|-|TRBJ1-1
CAIRNAADRDRGGAFF
>TRBV29-1|-|TRBJ1-5
CSAADRFDQPQHF
>TRBV12-5|-|TRBJ1-2
CASGFSTGSYYGYTF
>TRBV10-3|-|TRBJ1-1
CAISLGREYTEAFF
>TRBV9|-|TRBJ1-1
CASSGRGMNTEAFF
>TRBV4-3|-|TRBJ2-1
CASSEGQGAFDEQFF
>TRBV11-3|-|TRBJ2-1
CASSFGGGNEQFF